The 21 T cell receptor beta chains listed next were all sequenced from one sample in a study of glioma-infiltrating T cells. Amplification of TCR alpha and beta CDR3 regions from RNA used iRepertoire nested multiplex PCR. TCRdb re-analysed the multiplex PCR reads in MiXCR, keeping a single row per CDR3 protein. The data hold more than 95,000 distinct CDR3 sequences, with more than 20% observed a single time. The specimen was glioma tissue, nonneoplastic brain tissue, or PBMCs (not recorded which). All receptors derive from a human donor with low-grade glioma or glioblastoma, undergoing nonglioma brain surgery, or in good health (not recorded which).

This clonotype was picked up a small number of times. V and J are TRBV4-3 and TRBJ1-3; no reliable D call. CDR1 is LGHNA and CDR2 is YSLEER in the germline V gene. V was pared by 1 base and J by 0 bases, with 13 bases between. The CDR3 length is 17 residues. CDR3 region: CASSQGRAAGSGNTIYF. The CDR3 DNA sequence: TGCGCCAGCAGCCAAGGTCGGGCGGCGGGCTCTGGAAACACCATATATTTT.

This clonotype was seen repeatedly, ten times or more. The chain recombines TRBV28 with TRBJ2-7; 10 positions agree with TRBD1. Germline assignment: CDR1 MDHEN and CDR2 SYDVKM. J was trimmed by 6 bases and V by 10 bases; bases with no gene match: 9. The CDR3 totals 13 residues. The CDR3 DNA sequence: TGTGCCACGGGGGACAGGGGAGTGGGCGAGCAGTACTTC. Protein: CATGDRGVGEQYF.

There are a few counts of this clonotype. The chain has TRBV19 and TRBJ1-1; 8 bases align to TRBD1. This CDR3 is built from 15 residues. Germline trimming cut 6 bases from V and 3 bases from J; bases unmatched to any gene: 9. Germline V gene sequence: CDR1 LNHDA, CDR2 SQIVND (reference sequence). The CDR3 region is CASRRGDRGYTEAFF. Written as DNA, the CDR3 is TGTGCCAGTAGGAGGGGCGACAGGGGATACACTGAAGCTTTCTTT.

This clonotype was found a few times. The V gene is TRBV19, the J gene TRBJ2-7; D gene uncertain. This CDR3 spans 13 amino acids. The germline V gene has CDR1 LNHDA and CDR2 SQIVND (reference sequence). Trimming removed 5 bases from V and 3 bases from J, with 11 bases in between. Here the CDR3 DNA reads TGTGCCAGTAGTCTACCGGAGAGCTACGAGCAGTACTTC. This sequence encodes CASSLPESYEQYF.

This clonotype was detected many times. This rearrangement joins TRBV5-1 to TRBJ2-1; the D gene is possibly TRBD2 (5 bases). CDR3 length: 15 residues. Trimming removed 3 bases from V and 0 bases from J, with 10 bases in between. Germline lookup yields CDR1 SGHRS and CDR2 YFSETQ. The CDR3 protein is CASSWVGLSYNEQFF. CDR3 nucleotide sequence: TGCGCCAGCAGCTGGGTCGGACTCTCCTACAATGAGCAGTTCTTC.

At least ten counts were recorded for this clonotype. The chain is built from TRBV20-1 and TRBJ1-3; 7 bases fit TRBD1. The V segment lost 3 bases and the J segment 2 bases; nucleotides outside the gene matches: 4. The CDR3 length is 14 residues. Germline V gene lookup returns CDR1 DFQATT and CDR2 SNEGSKA (reference sequence). CDR3 nucleotides: TGCAGTGCTAGGGACAGGTCGGCTGGAAACACCATATATTTT. It is translated as CSARDRSAGNTIYF.

A few counts support this clonotype. This rearrangement joins TRBV11-2 to TRBJ2-5; TRBD2 matches at 9 bases. CDR1 SGHAT and CDR2 FQNNGV come from the germline V gene. This CDR3 contains 15 residues. V lost 5 bases to trimming and J lost 4 bases; unmatched junction nucleotides: 8. The CDR3 sequence: CASSRSSGDLETQYF. Written as DNA, the CDR3 is TGTGCCAGCAGCAGGTCTAGCGGGGACCTAGAGACCCAGTACTTC.

This clonotype was recorded at least ten times. The rearrangement uses TRBV19 and TRBJ2-7, with a weak D call TRBD1 (5 bases). The length of the CDR3 is 14 residues. The ends were cut back, 5 bases at V and 2 bases at J, with 13 bases in the middle. Germline V gene sequence: CDR1 LNHDA, CDR2 SQIVND (reference sequence). CDR3: CASSSPGLTYEQYF. In DNA, the CDR3 is TGTGCCAGTAGTTCACCAGGGCTCACCTACGAGCAGTACTTC.

Comment on this clonotype: A much larger clone lies a single base off, so this may be a read error. The rearrangement uses TRBV20-1 and TRBJ1-3; weak D call: TRBD1 (5 bases). Trimming left V 1 base short and J 7 bases short, with 14 bases between. The CDR3 is 14 residues long. CDR1 DFQATT and CDR2 SNEGSKA come from the germline V gene (reference sequence). CDR3 in DNA: TGCAGTGCTAGAGGTTATCAGGGCGCCAACACCATATATTTT. Amino acid sequence: CSARGYQGANTIYF.

This clonotype has a count of ten or more. CDR3 sequence reads: CSVNIAGAETQYF. The CDR3 DNA reads TGCAGCGTGAACATAGCGGGAGCAGAGACCCAGTACTTC. The chain couples TRBV29-1 to TRBJ2-5, with 9 nucleotides matching TRBD2. Germline assignment: CDR1 SQVTM and CDR2 ANQGSEA. With 6 bases clipped from V and 4 bases from J, the junction kept 6 bases outside the gene matches. The length of the CDR3 is 13 residues.

The sample holds many counts of this clonotype. This rearrangement joins TRBV19 to TRBJ2-2, with 9 bases fitting TRBD2. The length of the CDR3 is 15 residues. J gave up 2 bases and V 7 bases, and 5 bases lay outside the gene matches. Looked up from germline, CDR1 is LNHDA and CDR2 is SQIVND (reference sequence). CDR3 loop: CASMPGLANTGELFF. The CDR3 coding sequence is TGTGCCAGTATGCCGGGACTAGCTAACACCGGGGAGCTGTTTTTT. Together with reference TRBV19 and TRBJ2-2, the CDR3 gives the full variable domain: DGGITQSPKYLFRKEGQNVTLSCEQNLNHDAMYWYRQDPGQGLRLIYYSQIVNDFQKGDIAEGYSVSREKKESFPLTVTSAQKNPTAFYLCASMPGLANTGELFFGEGSRLTVL.

This clonotype showed up just a few times. V and J are TRBV19 and TRBJ1-1; perhaps TRBD1 as D (6 bases). The germline gives CDR1 LNHDA, CDR2 SQIVND (reference sequence). The CDR3 runs 16 residues. V was pared by 3 bases and J by 5 bases, with 19 bases between. CDR3 sequence: CASSIIRNLGGTEAFF. The CDR3 region has the DNA TGTGCCAGTAGTATTATTCGGAACCTAGGGGGGACTGAAGCTTTCTTT.

This clonotype was seen at least ten times. This chain links TRBV6-1 with TRBJ2-1; 10 nucleotides align to TRBD2. Germline CDR1 MNHNS, CDR2 SASEGT. V shed 8 bases, J shed 6 bases, and the junction held 4 bases outside the gene matches. This CDR3 region has 13 residues. The CDR3 coding sequence is TGTGCCAGCTCAGCGGGAGGGGGCAATGAGCAGTTCTTC. Translating it yields CASSAGGGNEQFF.

This clonotype was detected many times. This sequence joins TRBV20-1 and TRBJ2-7; 14 bases fit TRBD2. The CDR3 spans 14 residues. J gave up 5 bases and V 6 bases, and 6 bases lay outside the gene matches. Germline V lookup: CDR1 DFQATT, CDR2 SNEGSKA (reference sequence). CDR3 DNA: TGCAGTGCATACGGACTAGCGGGAGGAGACGAGCAGTACTTC. Translated: CSAYGLAGGDEQYF.

On this clonotype: A much larger clone lies a single base off, so this may be a read error. The chain joins TRBV19 to TRBJ1-5; D not resolved. The V and J ends lost 0 bases and 3 bases respectively, with 3 bases between them. The germline V gene encodes CDR1 LNHDA and CDR2 SQIVND (reference sequence). The length of the CDR3 is 13 residues. Here the CDR3 reads CASSIDTNQPQHF. DNA for the CDR3: TGTGCCAGTAGTATAGATACCAATCAGCCCCAGCATTTT.

A few counts support this clonotype. The gene calls are TRBV5-1 and TRBJ1-5, with 7 positions matching TRBD1. The end of the DNA fits TRBJ2-3 better, so the J call may be wrong. The CDR3 has 14 residues. CDR1 and CDR2 from the germline V gene are SGHRS and YFSETQ. The CDR3 nucleotides read TGCGCCAGCAGCTTGGGACAGGGCAATCAGCCCCAGTATTTT. This codes for CASSLGQGNQPQYF.

This clonotype was seen ten or more times. The rearrangement joins TRBV29-1 to TRBJ1-1, with TRBD1 matching over 8 bases. V shed 7 bases, J shed 1 base, and the junction held 8 bases outside the gene matches. Germline CDR1 SQVTM, CDR2 ANQGSEA. The CDR3 runs 14 residues. CDR3 nucleotide sequence: TGCAGCGCACGGACGACAGGGGCGAACACTGAAGCTTTCTTT. This sequence encodes CSARTTGANTEAFF.

There are many counts of this clonotype. The rearrangement joins TRBV24-1 to TRBJ2-5; tentative D call: TRBD1 (5 bases). Germline V gene lookup returns CDR1 KGHDR and CDR2 SFDVKD. The CDR3 loop spans 12 amino acids. Trimming took off 4 bases at V and 3 bases at J, with 5 bases between the two ends. CDR3 sequence: CATSEGEETQYF. The DNA of the CDR3 is TGTGCCACCAGTGAAGGGGAAGAGACCCAGTACTTC.

This sequence joins TRBV29-1 and TRBJ1-1, with 8 bases lining up with TRBD1. The CDR3 length is 13 residues. With 5 bases clipped from V and 4 bases from J, the junction kept 6 bases outside the gene matches. Germline V gives CDR1 SQVTM, CDR2 ANQGSEA. The CDR3 loop reads CSVLRTGSTEAFF. The CDR3 DNA sequence: TGCAGCGTTCTCCGGACAGGGAGCACTGAAGCTTTCTTT.

Ten or more counts support this clonotype. The chain uses TRBV11-2 and TRBJ2-1; TRBD1 is a possible D gene (5 bases). CDR3 size: 17 residues. V was clipped by 5 bases and J by 5 bases, with 22 bases between them. Germline V gene lookup returns CDR1 SGHAT and CDR2 FQNNGV. CDR3 nucleotide sequence: TGTGCCAGCAGCCCATATCTCGGCAGGGCCTCGGACAATGAGCAGTTCTTC. Translated: CASSPYLGRASDNEQFF.

A note on this clonotype: A much more abundant neighbour one base away suggests this may be a read error. This chain uses TRBV3-1 with TRBJ2-3, with D tentatively TRBD2 (5 bases). The ends were cut back, 0 bases at V and 3 bases at J, with 13 bases in the middle. This CDR3 has 16 residues. CDR1 and CDR2 from the germline V gene are LGHDT and YNNKEL (reference sequence). The CDR3 loop reads CASSQERAASTDTQYF. The CDR3 DNA reads TGTGCCAGCAGCCAAGAGCGGGCGGCTTCGACAGATACGCAGTATTTT.